The rows below give T cell receptor beta chains drawn from one sample of a study of shared clonotypes between healthy human individuals. Some clones are missing from TCRdb's copy, which holds only in-frame ones; the method was immunoSEQ multiplex PCR. The table records approximately 1.4 million clones, 95% to 99% of them present only once. The sequenced sample was naive CD4+ T cells sorted from blood. The receptors shown here come from a man in his thirties or forties in good health. Both conserved end residues are part of each CDR3. A D gene is named only where the DNA matches it firmly.

V: TRBV23-1; D: TRBD1; J: TRBJ2-2; DNA: TGCGCCAGCAGTCAATTAAGAGGGGGCGTCACCGGGGAGCTGTTTTTT; CDR3: CASSQLRGGVTGELFF
V: TRBV9; D: TRBD2; J: TRBJ2-7; DNA: TGTGCCAGCAGCGTAGTTAGCGGGGCGATTTACGAGCAGTACTTC; CDR3: CASSVVSGAIYEQYF
V: TRBV9; D: TRBD2; J: TRBJ2-3; DNA: TGTGCCAGCAGCGTTGGACTAGCGGGAGTAACAGATACGCAGTATTTT; CDR3: CASSVGLAGVTDTQYF
V: TRBV14; D: NA; J: TRBJ2-4; DNA: TGTGCCAGCAGCGAAGTTCGGGGTGACATTCAGTACTTC; CDR3: CASSEVRGDIQYF
V: TRBV7-9; D: NA; J: TRBJ2-1; DNA: TGTGCCAGCAGCCCCGGAGGGTCGGGGTACAATGAGCAGTTCTTC; CDR3: CASSPGGSGYNEQFF
V: TRBV9; D: TRBD1; J: TRBJ2-6; DNA: TGTGCCAGCAGCGTAGGAGGGACAGGCGGCTCTGGGGCCAACGTCCTGACTTTC; CDR3: CASSVGGTGGSGANVLTF
V: TRBV6-6; D: TRBD2; J: TRBJ2-2; DNA: TGTGCCAGCAGTTCCCCCCTAGCGGGAGGGACCGGGGAGCTGTTTTTT; CDR3: CASSSPLAGGTGELFF
V: TRBV19; D: TRBD1; J: TRBJ2-5; DNA: TGTGCCAGTAGTATAGGCCAGATAAGCCGGGACAGAGAGACCCAGTACTTC; CDR3: CASSIGQISRDRETQYF
V: TRBV9; D: NA; J: TRBJ2-5; DNA: TGTGCCAGCAGCTCTCCGGCCGACCCAAGGGAGACCCAGTACTTC; CDR3: CASSSPADPRETQYF
V: TRBV5-1; D: NA; J: TRBJ2-1; DNA: TGCGCCAGCAGCTTAGCGGGACAGAACTACAATGAGCAGTTCTTC; CDR3: CASSLAGQNYNEQFF
V: TRBV7-3; D: NA; J: TRBJ2-7; DNA: TGTGCCAGCAGCTTACAGTCGGAATTAAAGCAGTACTTC; CDR3: CASSLQSELKQYF
V: TRBV10-1; D: TRBD1; J: TRBJ2-7; DNA: TGCGCCAGCAGTGAGGGGGACAGGGGTTTCCGAGACTACGAGCAGTACTTC; CDR3: CASSEGDRGFRDYEQYF
V: TRBV11-2; D: TRBD2; J: TRBJ2-7; DNA: TGTGCCAGCAGCGGACTAGCGGGAACCTACGAGCAGTACTTC; CDR3: CASSGLAGTYEQYF
V: TRBV30; D: TRBD2; J: TRBJ2-1; DNA: TGTGCCTGGAGTGTTCGAGACGGGAGGGGAGCCCCTAATGAGCAGTTCTTC; CDR3: CAWSVRDGRGAPNEQFF
V: TRBV29-1; D: NA; J: TRBJ2-5; DNA: TGCAGCGGCGGACAACAAGAGACCCAGTACTTC; CDR3: CSGGQQETQYF
V: TRBV29-1; D: NA; J: TRBJ1-1; DNA: TGCAGTGTTACTCCCCCAGAGAACACTGAAGCTTTCTTT; CDR3: CSVTPPENTEAFF
V: TRBV4-2; D: NA; J: TRBJ2-1; DNA: TGTGCCAGCAGCCTAAACCTGCCTGACGAGCAGTTCTTC; CDR3: CASSLNLPDEQFF
V: TRBV18; D: NA; J: TRBJ2-2; DNA: TGTGCCAGCTCACCCCTCCCCGCGGGGATGAACACCGGGGAGCTGTTTTTT; CDR3: CASSPLPAGMNTGELFF